Shown below are 5 T cell receptor beta chains from a single sample sequenced in a study of CD8+ T cells in alopecia areata. cDNA serving as the sequencing template came from extracted, reverse transcribed RNA. The assay was immunoSEQ multiplex PCR, and TCRdb's table has in-frame clones only and misses some. Of roughly 140,000 clones in the sample, around half are singletons; the top ten hold roughly a fifth. Here the sequenced sample was CD8+ T cells sorted from blood, taken at week 0. The source is a human donor with alopecia areata.

V gene TRBV30 combines with J gene TRBJ2-1, with 15 bases fitting TRBD2. The CDR3 has 15 amino acids. Germline lookup yields CDR1 GTSNPN and CDR2 SVGIG (reference sequence). The ends lost 2 bases at V and 7 bases at J; junction bases unmatched: 3. CDR3 nucleotides: TGTGCCTGGAGTACCGGGACTAGCGGGGGGAATGAGCAGTTCTTC. Protein product: CAWSTGTSGGNEQFF.

This clone was counted between two and nine times. J is TRBJ1-1 and V is TRBV29-1, with no clear D. The ends were cut back, 1 base at V and 3 bases at J, with 3 bases in the middle. Germline V lookup: CDR1 SQVTM, CDR2 ANQGSEA. The CDR3 contains 11 residues. The CDR3 region has the DNA TGCAGCGTTGAAGTGTACACTGAAGCTTTCTTT. As protein: CSVEVYTEAFF.

The J gene is TRBJ1-2, the V gene TRBV29-1, with a weak D call TRBD1 (6 bases). The V gene's germline CDR1 is SQVTM and CDR2 ANQGSEA. There are 13 residues in the CDR3. V was trimmed by 7 bases and J by 3 bases, leaving 15 bases between them. DNA for the CDR3: TGCAGCGCGGTTGGGGGGCGCGACTATGGCTACACCTTC. This encodes CSAVGGRDYGYTF.

The chain joins TRBV9 to TRBJ1-5; D possibly corresponds to TRBD1 (5 bases). CDR1 and CDR2 from the germline V gene are SGDLS and YYNGEE. The CDR3 totals 14 residues. Trimming removed 4 bases at V and 1 base at J, with 9 bases between. CDR3 sequence: CASSSGGSNQPQHF. In nucleotides, the CDR3 is TGTGCCAGCAGCTCGGGGGGAAGCAATCAGCCCCAGCATTTT.

The chain combines TRBV12-5 with TRBJ2-7; TRBD1 aligns across 8 bases. Looked up from germline, CDR1 is LGHNT and CDR2 is FRNRAP. The CDR3 runs 14 residues. Germline trimming cut 6 bases from V and 2 bases from J; bases unmatched to any gene: 6. CDR3 sequence: CASGRQGTTYEQYF. The CDR3 DNA reads TGTGCTAGTGGGAGACAGGGGACCACCTACGAGCAGTACTTC.